This TCR beta chain was sequenced for a study of regulatory T cells in long-lasting Graves disease. Study results and caveats: Relative to new patients (roughly 970), persistent patients exhibited greater sharing of public clonotypes (2,741). Favoring TRBV28, TRBJ1-2 and TRBJ2-5 was a feature seen in persistent disease.

Relying on iRepertoire HTBI primers and Arm-PCR of CDR3 regions, the team built TCR beta libraries. Each CDR3 protein gets one entry after TCRdb re-called the multiplex PCR reads with MiXCR. There are more than 400,000 distinct CDR3 sequences in the sample; 16% occur only once, and approximately 12% lies in the top ten. Notes on this clonotype: The target antigen is unknown.

The CDR3 is made up of 13 amino acids. V was pared by 6 bases and J by 5 bases, with 3 bases of the junction left unmatched. Germline CDR1 and CDR2: MNHEY and SMNVEV (reference sequence). Time point described: newly diagnosed GD, antithyroid drugs for less than 3 months. Following extraction of RNA from PBMCs, that RNA was used to make the TCR library. These data also featured in a second study, about T cells in Graves' hyperthyroidism and ophthalmopathy. As that report states: These patients, aged 18 to 65, had recently diagnosed hyperthyroidism lasting under 2 months. HTBI primers were employed in a first-round RT-PCR of the TCR CDR3.

The TCR originated in a woman younger than 45 with Graves disease. This sequence joins TRBV27 and TRBJ2-5, with 10 positions matching TRBD1. This material consisted of peripheral blood mononuclear cells (PBMCs), taken at new diagnosis, from a patient treated with antithyroid drugs. CDR3: CASRRQGAETQYF. The CDR3 region has the DNA TGTGCCAGCAGGAGACAGGGGGCGGAGACCCAGTACTTC.